A selection of T cell receptor beta chains follows, all from one sample in a study of Ad26.COV2.S vaccination and SARS-CoV-2 variants. The repertoire was sequenced with immunoSEQ multiplex PCR; TCRdb's copy has only in-frame clones and lacks some. The sample lists over 300,000 clones; around four fifths were seen once. The sequencing here drew on peripheral blood, taken in a trial of Ad26.COV2.S vaccine versus placebo. All receptors come from a person aged 18-65 years who received the Ad26.COV2.S COVID-19 vaccine or a placebo. Both conserved end residues are part of each CDR3.

j_call | v_call | cdr3_aa
TRBJ1-2 | TRBV12-3/TRBV12-4 | CASSRGSNYGYTF
TRBJ1-1 | TRBV30 | CAVRANTEAFF
TRBJ2-7 | TRBV2 | CASSRRGPLEQYF
TRBJ1-2 | TRBV7-2 | CARGEGVGVGYTF
TRBJ1-2 | TRBV5-1 | CASRVTGSGYTF
TRBJ2-5 | TRBV12-3/TRBV12-4 | CASSFSGQETQYF
TRBJ2-3 | TRBV5-4 | CASTRDYGGATDTQYF
TRBJ1-1 | TRBV4-2 | CASSQDGMNTEAFF
TRBJ1-1 | TRBV18 | CASSPGTGDLRATEAFF
TRBJ2-7 | TRBV19 | CASRETSGIGEQYF
TRBJ1-1 | TRBV12-3/TRBV12-4 | CASTVGNTEAFF
TRBJ1-1 | TRBV11-3 | CASSNRVYGTEAFF
TRBJ1-6 | TRBV7-9 | CASSSARGVDNSPLHF
TRBJ1-1 | TRBV24-1 | CATRFRGLVSGLGHGRAMNTEAFF
TRBJ1-4 | TRBV18 | CASSLGRGATNEKLFF
TRBJ2-5 | TRBV5-4 | CASSSPGLAGTQYF
TRBJ2-7 | TRBV27 | CASTSRGQGRNEQYF
TRBJ1-4 | TRBV5-4 | CASSTQGSGNEKLFF
TRBJ2-7 | TRBV15 | CATSRERGTYEQYF